The sequence of this T cell receptor (beta chain) was determined in a study of cytomegalovirus exposure and HLA in healthy donors. CDR3 length equals 14 residues. CDR1 and CDR2 (germline): SGHAT, FQNNGV. Trimming took off 5 bases at V and 2 bases at J, with 12 bases between the two ends. 60 Vbeta and 13 Jbeta primers were used in PCR. The repertoire was sequenced with immunoSEQ multiplex PCR; TCRdb's copy has only in-frame clones and lacks some. The table has about 130,000 clones, roughly 80% seen once. The sample holds one count of this clone. The target antigen is unknown. Broader study findings: Most CMV-associated TCR beta chains were later found to appear HLA-restricted. For most TCR beta V segments, an earlier analysis put the productive rate at about 87% or about 30% of the time. Certain sequence variants were highly shared and formed a cluster, and this cluster was likely a sequencing artifact.

The gene calls are TRBV11-2 and TRBJ2-5; D perhaps matches TRBD1 (5 bases). This clonotype originated in a woman aged 45-65 years in good health and CMV-seropositive. The sample taken for sequencing was PBMCs. In DNA form, the CDR3 reads TGTGCCAGCAGCCACGACAGTGATCAAGAGACCCAGTACTTC. Protein product: CASSHDSDQETQYF.